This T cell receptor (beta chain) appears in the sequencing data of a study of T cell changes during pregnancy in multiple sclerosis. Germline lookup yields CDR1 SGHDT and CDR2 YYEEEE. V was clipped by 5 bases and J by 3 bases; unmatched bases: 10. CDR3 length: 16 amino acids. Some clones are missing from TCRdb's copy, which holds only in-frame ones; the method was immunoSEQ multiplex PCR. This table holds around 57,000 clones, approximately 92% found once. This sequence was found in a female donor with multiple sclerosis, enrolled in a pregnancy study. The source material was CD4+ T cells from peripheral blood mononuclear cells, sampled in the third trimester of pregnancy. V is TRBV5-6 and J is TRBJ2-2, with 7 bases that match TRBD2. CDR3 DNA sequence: TGTGCCAGCAGTTTTCTAGCGGTGGGGCACACCGGGGAGCTGTTTTTT. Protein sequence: CASSFLAVGHTGELFF.